This T cell receptor beta chain was documented in a study of T cell responses to AZD1222 COVID-19 vaccine. Points from the study as a whole: Spike as a whole was targeted by vaccine-associated CD4 TCRs, dominant at 160-218 and 743-854. Mostly white British, mostly female donors; authors suggested clonal diversity may be underestimated.

Points on this clone: The target antigen is unknown. Other DNA sequences from this sample encode an identical CDR3 as well.

V was trimmed by 1 base and J by 0 bases, leaving 4 bases between them. The CDR3 consists of 13 residues. Germline CDR1 and CDR2: SGHVS and FQNEAQ. Produced via immunoSEQ multiplex PCR; TCRdb's table is partial and in-frame only. The data hold 150,000 to 200,000 clones, with around 92% observed a single time. Sequencing was performed on peripheral blood, taken on day 0 of AZD1222 vaccination. This chain links TRBV7-8 with TRBJ2-7; D not certain. The source of this sequence is an adult in good health. The CDR3 reads CASSLVVSYEQYF. DNA for the CDR3: TGTGCCAGCAGCTTAGTAGTCTCCTACGAGCAGTACTTC.